The sequence of this TCR beta chain was determined in a study of T cell repertoires in cytomegalovirus infection. The V gene's germline CDR1 is DFQATT and CDR2 SNEGSKA (reference sequence). The junction had 12 bases not matched to a gene; V was cut back by 6 bases and J by 6 bases. The CDR3 spans 15 residues. This clonotype was observed at least ten times. TCRdb passed the reads through MiXCR, listing each CDR3 protein once. The sample has some 320,000 distinct CDR3 sequences, approximately 9.5% seen once; the top ten hold 3.5% to 4.5%. Sequencing used PBMCs. The clonotype comes from a human donor in good health (CMV status not recorded). Some clones in this sample may be carry-over from other donors' samples. J is TRBJ2-1 and V is TRBV20-1, with 9 bases fitting TRBD1. Here the CDR3 DNA reads TGCAGTGCGGGGAATAGACAGGGGGTTTTCAATGAGCAGTTCTTC. Translation gives CSAGNRQGVFNEQFF.